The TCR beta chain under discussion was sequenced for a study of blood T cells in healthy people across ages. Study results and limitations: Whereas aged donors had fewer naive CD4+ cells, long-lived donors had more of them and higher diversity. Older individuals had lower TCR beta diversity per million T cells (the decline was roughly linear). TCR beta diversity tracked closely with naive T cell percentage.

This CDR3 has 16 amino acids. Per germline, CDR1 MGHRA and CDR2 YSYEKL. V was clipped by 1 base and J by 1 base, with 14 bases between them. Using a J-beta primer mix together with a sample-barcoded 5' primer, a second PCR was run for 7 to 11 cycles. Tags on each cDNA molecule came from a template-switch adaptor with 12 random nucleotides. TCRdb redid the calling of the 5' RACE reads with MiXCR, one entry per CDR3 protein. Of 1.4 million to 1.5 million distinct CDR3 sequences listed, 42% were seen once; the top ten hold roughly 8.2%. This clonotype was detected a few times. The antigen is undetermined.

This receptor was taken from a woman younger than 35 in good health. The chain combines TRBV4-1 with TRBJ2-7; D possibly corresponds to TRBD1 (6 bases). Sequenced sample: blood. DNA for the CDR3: TGCGCCAGCAGCCAAGTTTACTTTGACAGGTCCTACGAGCAGTACTTC. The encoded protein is CASSQVYFDRSYEQYF.